This T cell receptor (beta chain) originates from a study of blood T cell repertoires in COVID-19. Study context: The United States, Italy and Spain supplied acute and convalescent COVID-19 samples.

In germline, CDR1 is KGHDR, CDR2 SFDVKD. The CDR3 has 14 residues. V lost 4 bases and J 7 bases, leaving 13 bases between the germline ends. TCRdb's copy holds only in-frame clones and misses some; the assay was immunoSEQ multiplex PCR. Of approximately 290,000 clones in the sample, over 75% are singletons; the top ten hold roughly 4%. The chain combines TRBV24-1 with TRBJ2-1, with D possibly being TRBD2 (5 bases). The clonotype originates from a woman aged 25 to 39 who had recovered from COVID-19. Input material: PBMCs or T cells enriched from blood (not recorded which). The CDR3 DNA sequence: TGTGCCACCAGTGACCGCGGACTTCGAAATGAGCAGTTCTTC. It is translated as CATSDRGLRNEQFF.